This TCR beta chain was observed in a study of cytomegalovirus exposure and HLA in healthy donors. With 6 bases removed from V and 2 bases from J, the gap between germline ends came to 5 bases. There are 13 residues in the CDR3. Germline V CDR1 and CDR2: MDHEN, SYDVKM. Study-wide results and caveats: Most sequenced TCRs were rare (though some public TCRs occurred in many donors). There were some V segments, including TRBV6-2 and TRBV6-3, excluded as indistinguishable. Most CMV-associated TCR beta chains were later found to appear HLA-restricted. According to an earlier analysis, most TCR beta V segments yielded productive rearrangements about 90% or about 30% of the time.

Notes on this clone: Antigen unknown.

The PCR had 60 Vbeta and 13 Jbeta primers. Only in-frame clones appear in the TCRdb table, and some are missing; sequencing was by immunoSEQ multiplex PCR. This table lists 55,000 to 80,000 clones. The material sequenced was PBMCs. This clonotype was sampled from a man aged 40-50 years in good health and CMV-seronegative. V and J are TRBV28 and TRBJ2-6, with unresolved D. CDR3 protein: CASRFTGANVLTF. CDR3 in DNA: TGTGCCAGCAGATTTACTGGGGCCAACGTCCTGACTTTC.